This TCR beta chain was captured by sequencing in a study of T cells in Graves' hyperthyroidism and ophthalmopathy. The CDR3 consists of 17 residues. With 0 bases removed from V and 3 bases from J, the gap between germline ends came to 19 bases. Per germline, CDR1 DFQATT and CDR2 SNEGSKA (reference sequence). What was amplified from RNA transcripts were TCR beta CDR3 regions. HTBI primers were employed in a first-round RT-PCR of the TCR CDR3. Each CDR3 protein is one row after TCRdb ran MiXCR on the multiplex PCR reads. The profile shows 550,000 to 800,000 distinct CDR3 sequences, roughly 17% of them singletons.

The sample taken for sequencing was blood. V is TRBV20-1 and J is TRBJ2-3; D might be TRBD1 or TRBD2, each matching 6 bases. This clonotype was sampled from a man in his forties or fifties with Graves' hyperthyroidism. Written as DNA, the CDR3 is TGCAGTGCTAGAGAGAGGGGGGTCTACAGGGTTACAGATACGCAGTATTTT. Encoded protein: CSARERGVYRVTDTQYF.